This T cell receptor beta chain was found in a study of blood T cells in healthy people across ages. About the research overall: Template switching picked up about one barcoded beta molecule for each two T cells.

Primed by a sample-barcoded 5' primer and a J-beta primer mix, a second PCR proceeded for 7 to 11 cycles. Each cDNA was tagged by a template-switch adaptor containing 12 random nucleotides. TCRdb reprocessed the 5' RACE reads with MiXCR, giving one entry per CDR3 protein. The data contain fewer than 2,000,000 distinct CDR3 sequences, about 39% of them seen just once; the ten biggest clones take up about 23%. Points from the study as a whole: Long-lived and aged donors differed, with more naive CD4+ cells and higher diversity in the long-lived.

Germline CDR1 and CDR2: SGDLS and YYNGEE. Trimming removed 4 bases at V and 1 base at J, with 13 bases between. This CDR3 has 15 amino acids. This clonotype was picked up many times. What it binds is not known. Sequenced sample: blood. The clonotype was recovered from a human donor in good health. The chain couples TRBV9 to TRBJ2-3; the D gene is possibly TRBD1 (6 bases). The CDR3 nucleotides read TGTGCCAGCAGCTTTCGTGGACAGCGCACAGATACGCAGTATTTT. It translates to CASSFRGQRTDTQYF.